The 24 T cell receptor beta chains below were found in one sample sequenced in a study of technical replicates of blood from several donors. Sequencing used immunoSEQ multiplex PCR; TCRdb keeps in-frame clones, though not all of them. The table has around 81,000 clones, 90% to 97% seen once; the top ten hold around 0.37%. Specimen: T cells isolated from PBMCs. The receptors were sampled from a human donor in good health.

This chain connects TRBV27 to TRBJ2-1, with 9 bases identical to TRBD1. The V and J ends lost 5 bases and 6 bases, in that order; junction bases with no gene match: 8. This CDR3 contains 15 residues. Germline-derived CDR1 and CDR2 are MNHEY and SMNVEV (reference sequence). The CDR3: CASSNRDRDPNEQFF. The CDR3 DNA reads as TGTGCCAGCAGTAACCGGGACAGGGACCCCAATGAGCAGTTCTTC.

V and J are TRBV15 and TRBJ1-5, with D possibly TRBD1 on 5 matching bases. Germline V CDR1 and CDR2: LNHNV, YYDKDF (reference sequence). The V gene lost 1 base and the J gene lost 5 bases, with 18 bases spanning the gap. CDR3 length equals 17 residues. The CDR3 is CATSRVGDSLTDQPQHF. The CDR3 region has the DNA TGTGCCACCAGCAGAGTAGGTGACAGTCTCACGGATCAGCCCCAGCATTTT.

The chain has TRBV18 and TRBJ2-7; D might be TRBD1 (6 bases). Looked up from germline, CDR1 is KGHSH and CDR2 is LQKENI. This CDR3 contains 15 residues. The germline V and J ends were trimmed by 5 bases and 6 bases, with 20 bases remaining between them. CDR3 sequence reads: CASSDQTGEVGEQYF. Here the CDR3 DNA reads TGTGCCAGCTCAGATCAGACAGGCGAGGTAGGCGAGCAGTACTTC.

The V and J genes are TRBV28 and TRBJ1-5; maybe TRBD1 (6 bases). V was cut by 3 bases and J by 3 bases, with 18 bases left in between. The CDR3 contains 17 residues. Per germline, CDR1 MDHEN and CDR2 SYDVKM. This chain's CDR3 is CASSFVDSRGTNQPQHF. CDR3 DNA: TGTGCCAGCAGTTTCGTGGACAGTAGAGGGACCAATCAGCCCCAGCATTTT.

The V call is TRBV15, the J call TRBJ1-4, with 8 nucleotides matching TRBD1. CDR3 length equals 15 residues. V shed 0 bases and J 8 bases; nucleotides not matched to a gene: 5. Germline values: CDR1 LNHNV, CDR2 YYDKDF (reference sequence). CDR3 protein: CATSREAGGEEKLFF. For the CDR3, the DNA is TGTGCCACCAGCAGAGAGGCAGGGGGCGAAGAAAAACTGTTTTTT.

The chain recombines TRBV27 with TRBJ2-7; TRBD2 matches at 11 bases. The CDR3 is 15 residues long. V was pared by 7 bases and J by 4 bases, with 9 bases of the junction left unmatched. Germline V gene lookup returns CDR1 MNHEY and CDR2 SMNVEV (reference sequence). The CDR3 here is CASIQTSGSLYEQYF. CDR3 nucleotide sequence: TGTGCCAGCATACAAACTAGCGGGAGTCTGTACGAGCAGTACTTC.

The J gene is TRBJ2-1, the V gene TRBV19, with 9 bases lining up with TRBD2. Germline V CDR1 and CDR2: LNHDA, SQIVND (reference sequence). With V trimmed by 7 bases and J by 2 bases, 12 bases remained unmatched. The CDR3 is made up of 17 amino acids. CDR3 DNA: TGTGCCAGTAAAATCAGGGCTAGCGGGGTTACCTACAATGAGCAGTTCTTC. The encoded protein is CASKIRASGVTYNEQFF.

This clone is a singleton in its sample. The chain combines TRBV27 with TRBJ2-1; 12 bases line up with TRBD2. This CDR3 has 15 amino acids. The ends lost 5 bases at V and 8 bases at J; junction bases unmatched: 7. CDR1 is MNHEY and CDR2 is SMNVEV in the germline V gene (reference sequence). CDR3 sequence: CASSNGLAGRDEQFF. As DNA, the CDR3 is TGTGCCAGCAGTAACGGACTAGCGGGGAGAGATGAGCAGTTCTTC.

V usage is TRBV2 and J usage is TRBJ2-7; 7 positions agree with TRBD1. The germline V gene encodes CDR1 SNHLY and CDR2 FYNNEI. The CDR3 has 14 amino acids. Trimming took 4 bases from V and 3 from J; bases not matched to a gene: 6. The DNA for the CDR3 is TGTGCCAGCAGTGGACCGGGACAGTACTACGAGCAGTACTTC. Encoded protein: CASSGPGQYYEQYF.

This rearrangement joins TRBV25-1 to TRBJ2-1; TRBD2 might be the D (5 bases). Germline loops: CDR1 MGHDK, CDR2 SYGVNS. This CDR3 region has 14 residues. V dropped 5 bases and J dropped 13 bases, with 21 bases sitting between them. The CDR3 here is CASSPPGRGPQQFF. CDR3 bases: TGTGCCAGCAGTCCCCCCGGACGAGGGCCTCAACAGTTCTTC. Full variable domain (missing parts from reference TRBV25-1 and TRBJ2-1): EADIYQTPRYLVIGTGKKITLECSQTMGHDKMYWYQQDPGMELHLIHYSYGVNSTEKGDLSSESTVSRIRTEHFPLTLESARPSHTSQYLCASSPPGRGPQQFFGPGTRLTVL.

This sequence joins TRBV27 and TRBJ1-1, with D uncertain. The V gene's germline CDR1 is MNHEY and CDR2 SMNVEV (reference sequence). The CDR3 runs to 14 residues. V lost 2 bases and J lost 1, with 8 bases in between. The DNA of the CDR3 is TGTGCCAGCAGTTTAGTCCCCGGGAACACTGAAGCTTTCTTT. Translating it yields CASSLVPGNTEAFF.

The chain carries TRBV9 and TRBJ2-1; D perhaps matches TRBD2 (5 bases). This CDR3 is 15 amino acids long. V lost 0 bases and J lost 2, with 9 bases in between. Per the germline V gene, CDR1 is SGDLS and CDR2 is YYNGEE. CDR3 nucleotide sequence: TGTGCCAGCAGCGTAGAAGCGGTACCCTACAATGAGCAGTTCTTC. Translation: CASSVEAVPYNEQFF.

The V gene is TRBV2, the J gene TRBJ1-5, with 9 bases aligning to TRBD1. The length of the CDR3 is 19 residues. The germline V gene has CDR1 SNHLY and CDR2 FYNNEI. With 5 bases clipped from V and 2 bases from J, the junction kept 16 bases outside the gene matches. The CDR3 region is CASSSAWTGESGGNQPQHF. The CDR3 nucleotides are TGTGCCAGCAGTTCCGCCTGGACAGGGGAAAGTGGGGGCAATCAGCCCCAGCATTTT.

The chain is built from TRBV6-5 and TRBJ2-6, with TRBD1 as a possible D gene (5 bases). Per germline, CDR1 MNHEY and CDR2 SVGAGI. Trimming took 10 bases from V and 1 from J, leaving 5 bases between them. There are 12 residues in the CDR3. The CDR3 region is CATGSGANVLTF. In DNA, the CDR3 is TGTGCCACAGGGTCTGGGGCCAACGTCCTGACTTTC.

The rearrangement uses TRBV4-1 and TRBJ1-2; TRBD1 aligns across 9 bases. CDR3 length: 16 residues. Germline V CDR1 and CDR2: MGHRA, YSYEKL. V shed 1 base and J 2 bases; nucleotides not matched to a gene: 5. CDR3 region: CASSQAGTGLNYGYTF. For the CDR3, the DNA is TGCGCCAGCAGCCAAGCCGGGACAGGGCTGAACTATGGCTACACCTTC.

V and J are TRBV28 and TRBJ2-7, with 11 bases identical to TRBD1. Germline V gives CDR1 MDHEN, CDR2 SYDVKM. V was pared by 5 bases and J by 6 bases, with 6 bases of the junction left unmatched. CDR3 length equals 14 residues. The CDR3 here is CASSLTGTGGEQYF. The CDR3 DNA is TGTGCCAGCAGTCTTACCGGGACAGGGGGCGAGCAGTACTTC.

The V gene is TRBV7-9, the J gene TRBJ1-2; D gene ambiguous. The CDR3 runs to 13 residues. Germline V CDR1 and CDR2: SEHNR, FQNEAQ (reference sequence). With 5 bases removed from V and 4 bases from J, the gap between germline ends came to 11 bases. CDR3 coding DNA: TGTGCCAGCAGCCTTAGCGAATTCTATGGCTACACCTTC. It encodes CASSLSEFYGYTF.

This chain links TRBV10-3 with TRBJ2-7, with D perhaps TRBD1 (5 bases). CDR1 is ENHRY, CDR2 SYGVKD, per germline. V lost 7 bases, J lost 1 base, and 11 bases lay in between. This CDR3 spans 13 amino acids. The CDR3 sequence: CAITADISYEQYF. CDR3 DNA: TGTGCCATCACTGCGGACATATCCTACGAGCAGTACTTC.

The gene calls are TRBV6-5 and TRBJ2-3; TRBD2 agrees at 8 bases. CDR1 and CDR2 from the germline V gene are MNHEY and SVGAGI. CDR3 length equals 14 residues. Trimming removed 0 bases from V and 4 bases from J; junction bases left unmatched: 0. In DNA, the CDR3 is TGTGCCAGCAGTTACTCCGGGAGGGCAGATACGCAGTATTTT. Residues: CASSYSGRADTQYF.

The chain employs TRBV7-9 and TRBJ2-7, with TRBD2 as a possible D gene (5 bases). Germline loops: CDR1 SEHNR, CDR2 FQNEAQ (reference sequence). Trimming removed 3 bases at V and 6 bases at J, with 12 bases between. The CDR3 has 13 amino acids. The CDR3 is CASSFGQDFEQYF. CDR3 sequence (DNA): TGTGCCAGCAGCTTTGGGCAGGACTTCGAGCAGTACTTC.

The chain is built from TRBV7-9 and TRBJ2-1, with 10 bases lining up with TRBD2. Trimming removed 5 bases from V and 3 bases from J; junction bases left unmatched: 7. From germline, CDR1 is SEHNR and CDR2 FQNEAQ (reference sequence). The CDR3 has 16 amino acids. The CDR3 loop is CASSDTSGTIYNEQFF. The CDR3 nucleotides are TGTGCCAGCAGCGATACTAGCGGGACAATCTACAATGAGCAGTTCTTC.

The chain carries TRBV10-3 and TRBJ2-7; no definite D call. Germline V lookup: CDR1 ENHRY, CDR2 SYGVKD. This CDR3 contains 13 residues. Between the trimmed V and J ends, which lost 0 bases and 1 base, there was a span of 4 bases. The CDR3 DNA sequence: TGTGCCATCAGTGAGTCCCCTTCCTACGAGCAGTACTTC. Its translation is CAISESPSYEQYF.

The chain carries TRBV11-1 and TRBJ1-2, with TRBD1 matching 9 bases. CDR3 length: 15 amino acids. Germline V gene sequence: CDR1 SGHAT, CDR2 FQDESV (reference sequence). V gave up 4 bases and J gave up 7 bases; unmatched junction bases: 10. In nucleotides, the CDR3 is TGTGCCAGCAGCTACTCCCCCGGGACAGGGAGTGGCTACACCTTC. Its protein product is CASSYSPGTGSGYTF.

This clone came up once. The V call is TRBV11-2, the J call TRBJ2-7, with 7 bases lining up with TRBD1. Germline-derived CDR1 and CDR2 are SGHAT and FQNNGV. V was pared by 0 bases and J by 2 bases, with 4 bases of the junction left unmatched. The CDR3 totals 15 residues. The CDR3 protein is CASSLEITGAYEQYF. In DNA form, the CDR3 reads TGTGCCAGCAGCTTAGAAATCACAGGGGCCTACGAGCAGTACTTC.